The T cell receptor (beta chain) under discussion was sequenced for a study of blood T cell repertoires in COVID-19. Across the whole study: The study drew acute and convalescent COVID-19 samples from the United States, Italy and Spain.

The germline V and J ends were trimmed by 0 bases and 1 base, with 22 bases remaining between them. Per germline, CDR1 SNHLY and CDR2 FYNNEI. CDR3 size: 19 residues. Measured with immunoSEQ multiplex PCR; TCRdb has only the in-frame clones, and not every one. The data show some 180,000 clones, roughly 76% seen once. This receptor was taken from a woman aged 40 to 49 with COVID-19, enrolled during active disease. This rearrangement joins TRBV2 to TRBJ2-7; no clear D gene. Material: peripheral blood. The CDR3 here is CASSEALLLLARWSYEQYF. CDR3 bases: TGTGCCAGCAGTGAAGCGCTTCTTCTTTTAGCTAGATGGTCCTACGAGCAGTACTTC.